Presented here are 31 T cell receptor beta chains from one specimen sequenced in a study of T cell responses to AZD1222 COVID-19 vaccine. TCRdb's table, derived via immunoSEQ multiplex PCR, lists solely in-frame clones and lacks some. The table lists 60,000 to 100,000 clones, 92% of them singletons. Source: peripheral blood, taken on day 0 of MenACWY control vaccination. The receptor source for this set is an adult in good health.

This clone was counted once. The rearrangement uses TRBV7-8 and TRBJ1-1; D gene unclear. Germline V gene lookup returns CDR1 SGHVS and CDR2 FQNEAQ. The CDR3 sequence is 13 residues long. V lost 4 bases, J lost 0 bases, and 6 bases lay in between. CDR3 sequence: CASSSRLNTEAFF. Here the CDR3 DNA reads TGTGCCAGCAGCTCCCGATTGAACACTGAAGCTTTCTTT.

In DNA, the CDR3 is TGTGCCAGCAGCTTAATGGACAGCAGTAATGAGCAGTTCTTC. Amino acids: CASSLMDSSNEQFF. This rearrangement joins TRBV7-3 to TRBJ2-1; D is perhaps TRBD1 (6 bases). Germline V gene lookup returns CDR1 SGHTA and CDR2 FQGTGA. CDR3 length: 14 amino acids. With 1 base removed from V and 7 bases from J, the gap between germline ends came to 11 bases.

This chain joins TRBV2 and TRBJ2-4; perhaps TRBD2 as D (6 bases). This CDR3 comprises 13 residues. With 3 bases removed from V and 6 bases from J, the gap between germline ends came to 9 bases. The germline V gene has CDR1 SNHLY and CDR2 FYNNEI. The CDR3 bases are TGTGCCAGCAGTGAGGCGGGGAGAAACATTCAGTACTTC. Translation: CASSEAGRNIQYF.

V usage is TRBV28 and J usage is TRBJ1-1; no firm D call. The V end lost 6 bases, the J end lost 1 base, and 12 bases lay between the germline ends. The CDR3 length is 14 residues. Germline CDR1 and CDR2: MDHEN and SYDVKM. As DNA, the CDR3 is TGTGCCAGCAGCAATACGGGGAGGAACACTGAAGCTTTCTTT. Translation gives CASSNTGRNTEAFF.

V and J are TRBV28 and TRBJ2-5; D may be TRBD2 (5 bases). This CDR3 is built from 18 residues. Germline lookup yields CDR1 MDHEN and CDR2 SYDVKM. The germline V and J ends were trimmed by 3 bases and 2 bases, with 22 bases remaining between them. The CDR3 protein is CASSLVDWADSTQETQYF. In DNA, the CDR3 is TGTGCCAGCAGTTTGGTTGATTGGGCGGACTCTACTCAAGAGACCCAGTACTTC.

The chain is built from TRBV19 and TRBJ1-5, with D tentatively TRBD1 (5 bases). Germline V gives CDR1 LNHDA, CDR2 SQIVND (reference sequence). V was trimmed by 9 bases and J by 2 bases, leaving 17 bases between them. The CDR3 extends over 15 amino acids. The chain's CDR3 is CASLSRGGGNQPQHF. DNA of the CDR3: TGTGCCAGCCTTAGCCGGGGCGGTGGCAATCAGCCCCAGCATTTT. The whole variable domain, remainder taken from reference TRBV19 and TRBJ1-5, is DGGITQSPKYLFRKEGQNVTLSCEQNLNHDAMYWYRQDPGQGLRLIYYSQIVNDFQKGDIAEGYSVSREKKESFPLTVTSAQKNPTAFYLCASLSRGGGNQPQHFGDGTRLSIL.

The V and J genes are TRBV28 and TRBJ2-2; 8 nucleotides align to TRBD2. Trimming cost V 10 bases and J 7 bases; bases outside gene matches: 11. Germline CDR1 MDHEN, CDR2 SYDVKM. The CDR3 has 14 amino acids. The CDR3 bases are TGTGCCACCACGTCGGGGGGGCAGAGCGGGGAGCTGTTTTTT. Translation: CATTSGGQSGELFF.

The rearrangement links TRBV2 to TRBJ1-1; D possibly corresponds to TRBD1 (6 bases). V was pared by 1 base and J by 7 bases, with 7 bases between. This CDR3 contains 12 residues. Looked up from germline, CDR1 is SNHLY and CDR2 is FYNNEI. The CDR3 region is CASSEEGGEAFF. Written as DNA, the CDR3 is TGTGCCAGCAGTGAAGAGGGGGGTGAAGCTTTCTTT.

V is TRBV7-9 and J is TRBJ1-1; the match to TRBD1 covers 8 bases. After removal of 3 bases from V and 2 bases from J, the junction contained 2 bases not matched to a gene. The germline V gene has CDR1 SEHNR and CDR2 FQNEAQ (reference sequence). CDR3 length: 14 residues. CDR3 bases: TGTGCCAGCAGCTTGGGACAGGCAAACACTGAAGCTTTCTTT. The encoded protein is CASSLGQANTEAFF.

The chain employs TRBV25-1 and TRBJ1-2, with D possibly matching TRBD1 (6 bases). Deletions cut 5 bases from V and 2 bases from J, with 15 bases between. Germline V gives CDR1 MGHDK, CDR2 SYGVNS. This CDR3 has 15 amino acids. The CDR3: CASSPQGGGNYGYTF. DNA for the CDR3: TGTGCCAGCAGTCCACAGGGTGGAGGGAACTATGGCTACACCTTC.

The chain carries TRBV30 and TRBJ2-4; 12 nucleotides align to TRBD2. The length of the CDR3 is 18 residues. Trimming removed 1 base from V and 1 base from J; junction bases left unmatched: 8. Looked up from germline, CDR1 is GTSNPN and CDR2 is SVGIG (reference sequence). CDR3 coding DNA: TGTGCCTGGAGTGGCGCTAGCGGGGGGGCTTCTGCCAAAAACATTCAGTACTTC. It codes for CAWSGASGGASAKNIQYF.

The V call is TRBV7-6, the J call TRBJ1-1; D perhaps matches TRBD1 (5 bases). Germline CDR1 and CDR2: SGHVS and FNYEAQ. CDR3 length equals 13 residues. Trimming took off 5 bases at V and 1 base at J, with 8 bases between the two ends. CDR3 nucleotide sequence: TGTGCCAGCAGCCCAGGACAGAACACTGAAGCTTTCTTT. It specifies CASSPGQNTEAFF.

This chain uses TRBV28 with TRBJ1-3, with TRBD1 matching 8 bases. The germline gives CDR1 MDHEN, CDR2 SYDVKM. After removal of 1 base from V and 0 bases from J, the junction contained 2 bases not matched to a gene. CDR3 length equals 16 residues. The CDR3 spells CASSLSDRDSGNTIYF. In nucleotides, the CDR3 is TGTGCCAGCAGTTTATCGGACAGGGACTCTGGAAACACCATATATTTT.

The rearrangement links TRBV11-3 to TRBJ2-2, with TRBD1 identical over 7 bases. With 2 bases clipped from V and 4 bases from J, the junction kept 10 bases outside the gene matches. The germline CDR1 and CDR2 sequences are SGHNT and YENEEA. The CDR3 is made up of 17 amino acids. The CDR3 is CASSLRIAAGGTGELFF. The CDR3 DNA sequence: TGTGCCAGCAGCTTAAGGATAGCCGCAGGGGGCACCGGGGAGCTGTTTTTT.

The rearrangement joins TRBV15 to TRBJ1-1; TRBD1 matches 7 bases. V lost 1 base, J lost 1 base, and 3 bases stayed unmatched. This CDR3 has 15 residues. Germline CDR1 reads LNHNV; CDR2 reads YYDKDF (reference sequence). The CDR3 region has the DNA TGTGCCACCAGCAGAGCCACAGGGGCGAACACTGAAGCTTTCTTT. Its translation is CATSRATGANTEAFF. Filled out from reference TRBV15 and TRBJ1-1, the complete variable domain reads DAMVIQNPRYQVTQFGKPVTLSCSQTLNHNVMYWYQQKSSQAPKLLFHYYDKDFNNEADTPDNFQSRRPNTSFCFLDIRSPGLGDTAMYLCATSRATGANTEAFFGQGTRLTVV.

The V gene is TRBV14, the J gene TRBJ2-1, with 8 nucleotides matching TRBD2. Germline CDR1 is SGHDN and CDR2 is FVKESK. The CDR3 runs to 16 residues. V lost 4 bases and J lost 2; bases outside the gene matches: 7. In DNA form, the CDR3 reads TGTGCCAGCAGCCTCCTTACTAGCGGTACCTACAATGAGCAGTTCTTC. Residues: CASSLLTSGTYNEQFF.

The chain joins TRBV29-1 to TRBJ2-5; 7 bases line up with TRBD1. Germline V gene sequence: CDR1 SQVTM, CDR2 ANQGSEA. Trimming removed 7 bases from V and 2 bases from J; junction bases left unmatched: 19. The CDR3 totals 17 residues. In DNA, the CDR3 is TGCAGCGCCGGAGCGTTAGTAGGGGGCATCGGACAAGAGACCCAGTACTTC. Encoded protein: CSAGALVGGIGQETQYF.

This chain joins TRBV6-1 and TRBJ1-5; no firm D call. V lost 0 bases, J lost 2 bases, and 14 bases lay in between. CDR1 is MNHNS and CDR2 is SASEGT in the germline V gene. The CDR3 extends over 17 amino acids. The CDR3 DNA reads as TGTGCCAGCAGTGAAGCGGAGGTTCTTCTGGGCAATCAGCCCCAGCATTTT. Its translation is CASSEAEVLLGNQPQHF.

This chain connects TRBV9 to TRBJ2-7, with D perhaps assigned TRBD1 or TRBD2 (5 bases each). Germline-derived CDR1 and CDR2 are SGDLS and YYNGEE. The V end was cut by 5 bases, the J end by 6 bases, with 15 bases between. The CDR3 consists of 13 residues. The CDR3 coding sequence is TGTGCCAGCAGTAACCAGGGAGAGGGCGAGCAGTACTTC. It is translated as CASSNQGEGEQYF. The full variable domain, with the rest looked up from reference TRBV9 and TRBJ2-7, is DSGVTQTPKHLITATGQRVTLRCSPRSGDLSVYWYQQSLDQGLQFLIQYYNGEERAKGNILERFSAQQFPDLHSELNLSSLELGDSALYFCASSNQGEGEQYFGPGTRLTVT.

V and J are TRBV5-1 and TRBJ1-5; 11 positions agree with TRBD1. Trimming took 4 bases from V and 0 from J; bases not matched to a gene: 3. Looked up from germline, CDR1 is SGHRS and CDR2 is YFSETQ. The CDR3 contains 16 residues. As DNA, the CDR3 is TGCGCCAGCAGCCCGGGACAGGGGGATAGCAATCAGCCCCAGCATTTT. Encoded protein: CASSPGQGDSNQPQHF.

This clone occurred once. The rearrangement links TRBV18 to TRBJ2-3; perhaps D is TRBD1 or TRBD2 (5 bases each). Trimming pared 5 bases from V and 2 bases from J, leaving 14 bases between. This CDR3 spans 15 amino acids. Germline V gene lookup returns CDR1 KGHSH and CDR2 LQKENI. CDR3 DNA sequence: TGTGCCAGCTCAACCGGCAGGGACCTCACAGATACGCAGTATTTT. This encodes CASSTGRDLTDTQYF.

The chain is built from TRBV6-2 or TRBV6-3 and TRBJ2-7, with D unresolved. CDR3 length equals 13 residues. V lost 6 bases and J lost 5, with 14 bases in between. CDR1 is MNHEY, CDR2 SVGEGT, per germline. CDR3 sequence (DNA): TGTGCCAGCAGCCAAGTCCCAGCCCACGAGCAGTACTTC. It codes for CASSQVPAHEQYF.

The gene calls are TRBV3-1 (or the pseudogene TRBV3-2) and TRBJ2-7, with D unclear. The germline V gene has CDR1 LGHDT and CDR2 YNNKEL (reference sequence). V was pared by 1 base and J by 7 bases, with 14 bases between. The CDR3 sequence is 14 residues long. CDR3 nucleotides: TGTGCCAGCAGCCAAGCCCCCCTTGTCAGGGAGCAGTACTTC. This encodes CASSQAPLVREQYF.

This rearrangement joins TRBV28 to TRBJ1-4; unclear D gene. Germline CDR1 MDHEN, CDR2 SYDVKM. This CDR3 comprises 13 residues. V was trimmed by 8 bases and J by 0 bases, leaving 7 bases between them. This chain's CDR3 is CASCGTTNEKLFF. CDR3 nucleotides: TGTGCCAGCTGCGGGACAACTAATGAAAAACTGTTTTTT.

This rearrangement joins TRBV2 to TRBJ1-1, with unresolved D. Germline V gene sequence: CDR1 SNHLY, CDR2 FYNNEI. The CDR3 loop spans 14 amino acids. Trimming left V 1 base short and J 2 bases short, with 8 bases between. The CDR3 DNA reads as TGTGCCAGCAGTGAAGTGAACAGAAACACTGAAGCTTTCTTT. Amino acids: CASSEVNRNTEAFF.

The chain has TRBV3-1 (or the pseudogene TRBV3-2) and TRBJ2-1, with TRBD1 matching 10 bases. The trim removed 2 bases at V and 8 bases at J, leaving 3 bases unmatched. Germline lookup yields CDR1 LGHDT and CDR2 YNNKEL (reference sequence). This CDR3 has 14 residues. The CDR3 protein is CASSQPGQGYEQFF. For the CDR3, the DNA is TGTGCCAGCAGCCAACCGGGACAGGGGTATGAGCAGTTCTTC.

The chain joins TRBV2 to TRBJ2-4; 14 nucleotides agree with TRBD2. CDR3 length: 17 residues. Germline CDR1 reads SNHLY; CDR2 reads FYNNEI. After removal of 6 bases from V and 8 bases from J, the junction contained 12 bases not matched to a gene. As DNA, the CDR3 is TGTGCCAGCAGGCCGCCAATGGGGACTAGCGGGAGCGACATTCAGTACTTC. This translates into CASRPPMGTSGSDIQYF.

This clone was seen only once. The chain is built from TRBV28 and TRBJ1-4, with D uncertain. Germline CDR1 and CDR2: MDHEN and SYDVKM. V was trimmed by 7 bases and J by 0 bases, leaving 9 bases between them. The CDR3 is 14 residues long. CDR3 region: CASKGSATNEKLFF. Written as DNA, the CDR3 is TGTGCCAGCAAGGGCAGTGCAACTAATGAAAAACTGTTTTTT.

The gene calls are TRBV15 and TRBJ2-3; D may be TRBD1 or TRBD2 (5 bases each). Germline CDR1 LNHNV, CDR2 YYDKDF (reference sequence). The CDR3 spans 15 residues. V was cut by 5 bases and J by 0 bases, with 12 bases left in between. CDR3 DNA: TGTGCCACCAGCCATGACGGGGCAAGCACAGATACGCAGTATTTT. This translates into CATSHDGASTDTQYF.

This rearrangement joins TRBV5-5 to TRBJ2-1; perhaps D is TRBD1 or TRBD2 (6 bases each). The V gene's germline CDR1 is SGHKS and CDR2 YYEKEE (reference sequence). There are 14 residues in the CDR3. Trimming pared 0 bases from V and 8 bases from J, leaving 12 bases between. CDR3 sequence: CASSLDHGGHEQFF. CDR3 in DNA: TGTGCCAGCAGCTTGGATCACGGGGGCCATGAGCAGTTCTTC.

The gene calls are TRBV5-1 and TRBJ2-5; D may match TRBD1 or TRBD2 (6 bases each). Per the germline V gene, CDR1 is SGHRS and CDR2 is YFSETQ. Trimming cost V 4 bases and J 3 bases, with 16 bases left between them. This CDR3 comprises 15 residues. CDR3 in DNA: TGCGCCAGCAGCCGCCAGTGGGGGGCAGAAGAGACCCAGTACTTC. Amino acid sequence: CASSRQWGAEETQYF.